This TCR beta chain emerged from a study of blood T cell repertoires in COVID-19. Study background: Sites across the United States, Italy and Spain contributed samples from acute and convalescent COVID-19. Sources were T cells, B-cell-depleted T cells, or PBMCs; the material itself was cDNA or gDNA.

Trimming removed 6 bases from V and 1 base from J, with 10 bases in between. CDR1 is MDHEN, CDR2 SYDVKM, per germline. This CDR3 is 13 amino acids long. Under the authors' procedure: Nucleated cell counts were estimated from reference gene primer amplification. The assay was immunoSEQ multiplex PCR, and TCRdb's table has in-frame clones only and misses some. D and trimming come from the DNA, and the V and J calls and clone size come from that table. The repertoire holds 95,000 to 120,000 clones, with 85% as singletons. This chain joins TRBV28 and TRBJ2-7; possibly TRBD1 for D (6 bases). This TCR derives from a human donor in a cohort sampled during active COVID-19. Input material: peripheral blood. The CDR3 region has the DNA TGTGCCAGCAGGGCAGGGGTTTCCTACGAGCAGTACTTC. It yields the protein CASRAGVSYEQYF. The variable domain in full, with the rest retrieved from reference TRBV28 and TRBJ2-7, is DVKVTQSSRYLVKRTGEKVFLECVQDMDHENMFWYRQDPGLGLRLIYFSYDVKMKEKGDIPEGYSVSREKKERFSLILESASTNQTSMYLCASRAGVSYEQYFGPGTRLTVT.